This TCR beta chain is drawn from a study of Ad26.COV2.S vaccination and SARS-CoV-2 variants. Background on the study: Ad26.COV2.S shots went into the muscle once or twice, 56 days apart.

Specified treatment: some 20 received Ad26.COV2.S at low or high dose, single or two shots; a few received placebo; per-sample allocation not given. Following the first vaccine or placebo injection, samples were taken on day 63. TCRdb's copy holds only in-frame clones and misses some; the assay was immunoSEQ multiplex PCR. The sample lists about 480,000 clones, roughly 85% seen once, with 13% in the top ten. This material consisted of peripheral blood, taken in a trial of Ad26.COV2.S vaccine versus placebo. This TCR came from a person aged 18-60 years who received the Ad26.COV2.S COVID-19 vaccine or a placebo.

This CDR3 reads CASSLDLGLGTVNQPQHF. The CDR3 bases are TGTGCCAGCAGCTTAGATCTGGGTTTGGGGACAGTCAATCAGCCCCAGCATTTT. The chain links TRBV7-9 to TRBJ1-5; 7 positions agree with TRBD1. CDR1 is SEHNR and CDR2 is FQNEAQ in the germline V gene (reference sequence). This CDR3 is 18 amino acids long. The J segment lost 3 bases and the V segment lost 1 base, leaving 12 bases of the junction unmatched.